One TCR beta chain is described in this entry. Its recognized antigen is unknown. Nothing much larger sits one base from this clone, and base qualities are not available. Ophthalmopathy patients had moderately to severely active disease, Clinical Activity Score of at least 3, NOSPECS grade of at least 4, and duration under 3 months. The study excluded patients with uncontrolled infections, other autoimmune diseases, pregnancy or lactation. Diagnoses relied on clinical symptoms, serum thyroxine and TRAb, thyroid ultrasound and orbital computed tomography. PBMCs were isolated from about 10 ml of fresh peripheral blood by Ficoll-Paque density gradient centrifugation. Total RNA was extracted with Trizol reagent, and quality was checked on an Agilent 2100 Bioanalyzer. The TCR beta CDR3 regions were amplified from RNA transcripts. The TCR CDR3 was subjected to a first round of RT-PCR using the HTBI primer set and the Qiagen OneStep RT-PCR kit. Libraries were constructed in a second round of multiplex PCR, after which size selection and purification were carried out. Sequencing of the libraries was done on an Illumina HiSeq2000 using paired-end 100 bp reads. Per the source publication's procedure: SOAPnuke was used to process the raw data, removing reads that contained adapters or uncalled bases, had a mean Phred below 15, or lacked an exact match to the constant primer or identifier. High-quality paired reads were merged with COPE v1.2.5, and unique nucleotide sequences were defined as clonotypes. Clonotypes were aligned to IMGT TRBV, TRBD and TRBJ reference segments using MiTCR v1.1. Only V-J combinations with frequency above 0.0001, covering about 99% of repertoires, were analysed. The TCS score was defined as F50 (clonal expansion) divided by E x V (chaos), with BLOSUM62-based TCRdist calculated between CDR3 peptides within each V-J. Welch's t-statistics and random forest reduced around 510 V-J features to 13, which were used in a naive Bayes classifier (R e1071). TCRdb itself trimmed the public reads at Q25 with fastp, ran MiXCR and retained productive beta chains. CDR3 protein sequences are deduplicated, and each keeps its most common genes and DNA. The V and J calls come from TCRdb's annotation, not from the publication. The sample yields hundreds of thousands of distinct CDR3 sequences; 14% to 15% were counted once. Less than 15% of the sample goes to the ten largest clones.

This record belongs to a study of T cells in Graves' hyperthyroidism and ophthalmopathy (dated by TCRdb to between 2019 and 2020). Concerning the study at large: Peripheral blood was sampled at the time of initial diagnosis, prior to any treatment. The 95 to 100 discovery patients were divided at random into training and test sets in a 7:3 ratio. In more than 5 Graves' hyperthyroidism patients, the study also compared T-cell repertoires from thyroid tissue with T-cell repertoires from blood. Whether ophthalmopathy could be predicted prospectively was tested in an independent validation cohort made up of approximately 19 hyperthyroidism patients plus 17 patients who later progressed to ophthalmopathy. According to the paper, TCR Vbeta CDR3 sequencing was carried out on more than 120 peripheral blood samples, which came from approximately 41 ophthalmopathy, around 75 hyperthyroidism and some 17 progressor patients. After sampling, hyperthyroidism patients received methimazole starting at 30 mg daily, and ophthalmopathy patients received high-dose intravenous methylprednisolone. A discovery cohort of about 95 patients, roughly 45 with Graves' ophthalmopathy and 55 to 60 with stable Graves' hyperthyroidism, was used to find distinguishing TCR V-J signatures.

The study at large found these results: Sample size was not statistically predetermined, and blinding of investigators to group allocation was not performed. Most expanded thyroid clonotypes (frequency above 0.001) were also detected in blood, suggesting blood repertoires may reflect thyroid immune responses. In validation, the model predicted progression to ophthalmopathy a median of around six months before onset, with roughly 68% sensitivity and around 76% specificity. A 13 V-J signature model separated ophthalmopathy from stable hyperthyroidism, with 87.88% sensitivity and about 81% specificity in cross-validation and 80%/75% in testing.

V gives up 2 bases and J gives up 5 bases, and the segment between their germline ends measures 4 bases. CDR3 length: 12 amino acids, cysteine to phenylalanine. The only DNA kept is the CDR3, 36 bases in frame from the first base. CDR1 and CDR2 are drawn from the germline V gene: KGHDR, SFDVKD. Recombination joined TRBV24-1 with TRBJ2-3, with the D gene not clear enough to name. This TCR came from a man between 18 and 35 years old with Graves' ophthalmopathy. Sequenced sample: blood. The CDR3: CATSDYLDTQYF. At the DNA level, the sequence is TGTGCCACCAGTGATTATCTAGATACGCAGTATTTT.